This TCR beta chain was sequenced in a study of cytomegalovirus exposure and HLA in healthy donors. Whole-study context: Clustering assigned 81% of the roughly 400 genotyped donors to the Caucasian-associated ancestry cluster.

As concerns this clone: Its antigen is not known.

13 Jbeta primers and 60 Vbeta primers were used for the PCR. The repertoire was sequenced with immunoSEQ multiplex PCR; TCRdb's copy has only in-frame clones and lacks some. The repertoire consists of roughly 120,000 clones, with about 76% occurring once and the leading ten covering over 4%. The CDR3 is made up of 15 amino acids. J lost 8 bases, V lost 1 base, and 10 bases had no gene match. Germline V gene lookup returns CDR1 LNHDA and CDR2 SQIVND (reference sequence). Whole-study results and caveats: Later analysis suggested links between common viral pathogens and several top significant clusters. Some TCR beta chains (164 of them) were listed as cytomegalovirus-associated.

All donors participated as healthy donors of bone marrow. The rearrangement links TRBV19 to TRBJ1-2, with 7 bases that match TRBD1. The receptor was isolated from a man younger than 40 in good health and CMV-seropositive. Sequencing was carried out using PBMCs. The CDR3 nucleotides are TGTGCCAGTAGTATAGGTGCGACAGGGATGTACGGCTACACCTTC. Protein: CASSIGATGMYGYTF.